This TCR beta chain was documented in a study of OX40 agonist ivuxolimab in advanced cancers. Study-wide context: Those treated in dose escalation had hepatocellular carcinoma, melanoma, renal cell cancer or head and neck cancer. Mean age about 60 years, range about 23 to 80; just over 80% male. Partial response was recorded in three patients: one hepatocellular carcinoma and two cutaneous melanoma cases.

Some clones are missing from TCRdb's copy, which holds only in-frame ones; the method was immunoSEQ multiplex PCR. The sample lists about 77,000 clones; 80% to 90% were seen once. Note on this clone: Its target is unknown.

The CDR3 covers 12 residues. The germline gives CDR1 MDHEN, CDR2 SYDVKM. The V end was cut by 3 bases, the J end by 1 base, with 3 bases between. Study findings and constraints: CD4+ and CD8+ blood T cells expanded clonally by week 6 at 0.1 to 3.0 mg/kg.

This specimen was CD4+ or CD8+ T cells sorted from blood, taken in a trial of the OX40 agonist ivuxolimab. V and J are TRBV28 and TRBJ1-2; D call uncertain. The sequence derives from an adult with an advanced solid tumor such as melanoma, head and neck, liver or kidney cancer. CDR3 region: CASSLINYGYTF. CDR3 sequence (DNA): TGTGCCAGCAGTTTGATTAACTATGGCTACACCTTC.